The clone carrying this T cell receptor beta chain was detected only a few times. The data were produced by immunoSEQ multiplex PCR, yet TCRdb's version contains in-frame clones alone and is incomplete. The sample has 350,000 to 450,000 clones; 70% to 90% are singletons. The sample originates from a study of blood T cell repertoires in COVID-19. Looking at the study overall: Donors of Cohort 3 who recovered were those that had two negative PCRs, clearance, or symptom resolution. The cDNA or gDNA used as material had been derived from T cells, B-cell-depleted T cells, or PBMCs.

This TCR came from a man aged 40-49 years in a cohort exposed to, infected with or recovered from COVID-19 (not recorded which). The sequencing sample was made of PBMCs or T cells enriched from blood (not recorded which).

The CDR3 spells CSASHSGDYNEQFF. Here the CDR3 DNA reads TGCAGTGCTAGTCACAGCGGAGACTACAATGAGCAGTTCTTC. The chain recombines TRBV20-1 with TRBJ2-1; TRBD2 might be the D (5 bases). The CDR3 extends over 14 amino acids. Germline loops: CDR1 DFQATT, CDR2 SNEGSKA (reference sequence). V lost 3 bases, J lost 3 bases, and 12 bases lay in between.